Shown below are 16 T cell receptor beta chains from a single sample sequenced in a study of control samples from healthy donors and cancer patients. Here immunoSEQ multiplex PCR was the method, and the copy in TCRdb shows in-frame clones only, minus some. The table includes 150,000 to 200,000 clones, 85% to 95% detected once. The sequenced material came from blood. Every receptor here comes from a woman aged 18 to 35 in good health.

The rearrangement links TRBV6-6 to TRBJ2-1, with 9 bases matching TRBD2. The V gene's germline CDR1 is MNHNY and CDR2 SVGAGI (reference sequence). Trimming removed 10 bases from V and 5 bases from J; junction bases left unmatched: 9. The CDR3 is made up of 14 amino acids. The CDR3: CATVGASGDNEQFF. CDR3 sequence (DNA): TGTGCCACCGTGGGGGCTAGCGGGGACAATGAGCAGTTCTTC.

The V call is TRBV20-1, the J call TRBJ2-5; D uncertain. CDR1 DFQATT and CDR2 SNEGSKA come from the germline V gene (reference sequence). The CDR3 is 11 residues long. V was cut by 0 bases and J by 5 bases, with 4 bases left in between. CDR3 protein: CSARDMETQYF. The CDR3 coding sequence is TGCAGTGCTAGAGATATGGAGACCCAGTACTTC.

The table lists this clone with a count of one. This sequence joins TRBV24-1 and TRBJ1-1; no clear D. The germline V and J ends were trimmed by 1 base and 5 bases, with 4 bases remaining between them. CDR1 KGHDR and CDR2 SFDVKD come from the germline V gene. The CDR3 loop spans 12 amino acids. The CDR3 coding sequence is TGTGCCACCAGTGATTTTGGGACTGAAGCTTTCTTT. Translating it yields CATSDFGTEAFF.

The chain recombines TRBV9 with TRBJ1-2; 9 bases map to TRBD1. The CDR3 sequence is 15 residues long. The germline gives CDR1 SGDLS, CDR2 YYNGEE. Trimming cost V 4 bases and J 7 bases; bases outside gene matches: 11. The chain's CDR3 is CASSPPGQGRGGYTF. CDR3 bases: TGTGCCAGCAGCCCCCCGGGACAGGGTCGGGGTGGCTACACCTTC. Complete variable domain (other parts from reference TRBV9 and TRBJ1-2): DSGVTQTPKHLITATGQRVTLRCSPRSGDLSVYWYQQSLDQGLQFLIQYYNGEERAKGNILERFSAQQFPDLHSELNLSSLELGDSALYFCASSPPGQGRGGYTFGSGTRLTVV.

This clone came up once. V gene TRBV3-1 (or the pseudogene TRBV3-2) combines with J gene TRBJ1-2; D uncertain. The CDR3 runs 13 residues. Germline CDR1 LGHDT, CDR2 YNNKEL (reference sequence). V was trimmed by 6 bases and J by 10 bases, leaving 18 bases between them. The CDR3 DNA reads as TGTGCCAGCAGGGACCAGGTGATGGGGATCTACACCTTC. Its translation: CASRDQVMGIYTF.

The chain is built from TRBV7-2 and TRBJ1-5; D is undetermined. Trimming took 5 bases from V and 6 from J, leaving 8 bases between them. Per germline, CDR1 SGHTA and CDR2 FQGNSA. The CDR3 is made up of 12 amino acids. CDR3 amino acids: CASSAFGQPQHF. CDR3 nucleotides: TGTGCCAGCAGCGCCTTCGGTCAGCCCCAGCATTTT.

This sequence joins TRBV28 and TRBJ1-1; D gene ambiguous. CDR3 length equals 14 residues. Trimming took off 5 bases at V and 0 bases at J, with 10 bases between the two ends. Germline assignment: CDR1 MDHEN and CDR2 SYDVKM. The DNA of the CDR3 is TGTGCCAGCAGTACCTTCGACATGAACACTGAAGCTTTCTTT. This codes for CASSTFDMNTEAFF.

This clone has just a few counts. The rearrangement links TRBV11-2 to TRBJ2-7; D may be TRBD1 (6 bases). The germline V gene encodes CDR1 SGHAT and CDR2 FQNNGV. The V end lost 2 bases, the J end lost 2 bases, and 19 bases lay between the germline ends. The CDR3 has 17 amino acids. This CDR3 is CASSLSLRGSPTYEQYF. CDR3 in DNA: TGTGCCAGCAGCTTATCCTTAAGGGGGTCCCCTACCTACGAGCAGTACTTC. Together with reference TRBV11-2 and TRBJ2-7, the CDR3 gives the full variable domain: EAGVAQSPRYKIIEKRQSVAFWCNPISGHATLYWYQQILGQGPKLLIQFQNNGVVDDSQLPKDRFSAERLKGVDSTLKIQPAKLEDSAVYLCASSLSLRGSPTYEQYFGPGTRLTVT.

This clone was seen a single time. This rearrangement joins TRBV2 to TRBJ1-1, with TRBD1 matching 9 bases. The germline CDR1 and CDR2 sequences are SNHLY and FYNNEI. This CDR3 is built from 15 residues. V shed 8 bases and J 4 bases; nucleotides not matched to a gene: 11. CDR3 DNA sequence: TGTGCCAGCGAGGCCGCACAGGGGGCTCGCACTGAAGCTTTCTTT. Amino acid sequence: CASEAAQGARTEAFF.

The V and J genes are TRBV11-2 and TRBJ2-6; TRBD1 is a possible D gene (5 bases). CDR1 is SGHAT and CDR2 is FQNNGV in the germline V gene. The CDR3 contains 16 residues. The germline V and J ends were trimmed by 5 bases and 0 bases, with 11 bases remaining between them. CDR3 sequence reads: CASSPTGASGANVLTF. CDR3 nucleotides: TGTGCCAGCAGCCCAACAGGAGCCTCTGGGGCCAACGTCCTGACTTTC.

V is TRBV28 and J is TRBJ1-6; perhaps TRBD1 as D (5 bases). This CDR3 comprises 12 residues. CDR1 MDHEN and CDR2 SYDVKM come from the germline V gene. V was trimmed by 6 bases and J by 13 bases, leaving 13 bases between them. CDR3 DNA sequence: TGTGCCAGCAGAAACCGGGGCCCCCCCCTCCACTTT. As protein: CASRNRGPPLHF.

The J gene is TRBJ1-1, the V gene TRBV27; no reliable D call. The CDR3 is made up of 13 amino acids. In germline, CDR1 is MNHEY, CDR2 SMNVEV (reference sequence). V was pared by 11 bases and J by 2 bases, with 15 bases between. The CDR3 is CAGPSKINTEAFF. The CDR3 DNA follows: TGTGCCGGCCCCAGCAAGATAAACACTGAAGCTTTCTTT.

The chain recombines TRBV6-6 with TRBJ1-5, with D possibly being TRBD1 (5 bases). The CDR3 is 14 residues long. V shed 1 base and J shed 7 bases, with 11 bases lying between them. From germline, CDR1 is MNHNY and CDR2 SVGAGI (reference sequence). The CDR3 here is CASSYLGGEQPQHF. Here the CDR3 DNA reads TGTGCCAGCAGTTACTTGGGGGGGGAACAGCCCCAGCATTTT.

The DNA for the CDR3 is TGTGCCAGCAGTGAGGAAGCGGCCGGGGAGCTGTTTTTT. Residues: CASSEEAAGELFF. The V gene is TRBV6-4, the J gene TRBJ2-2; TRBD2 might be the D (5 bases). V was pared by 3 bases and J by 6 bases, with 8 bases between. CDR1 and CDR2 from the germline V gene are MRHNA and SNTAGT. CDR3 length: 13 amino acids.

This clone was counted a single time. The chain couples TRBV24-1 to TRBJ2-1; the match to TRBD2 covers 14 bases. V dropped 3 bases and J dropped 6; count of bases not matched to a gene: 3. This CDR3 comprises 16 residues. Per the germline V gene, CDR1 is KGHDR and CDR2 is SFDVKD. The CDR3 region is CATSDPGLAGGNEQFF. As DNA, the CDR3 is TGTGCCACCAGTGATCCCGGACTAGCGGGGGGCAATGAGCAGTTCTTC.

The J gene is TRBJ2-3, the V gene TRBV7-3; 13 bases are shared with TRBD2. V was clipped by 4 bases and J by 0 bases; unmatched bases: 1. The CDR3 has 16 residues. Germline V CDR1 and CDR2: SGHTA, FQGTGA. The CDR3 loop is CASSSGLAGSTDTQYF. The CDR3 DNA is TGTGCCAGCAGCTCGGGACTAGCGGGGAGCACAGATACGCAGTATTTT.